The 24 T cell receptor beta chains below all came from one sample that was sequenced in a study of shared clonotypes between healthy human individuals. Repertoires were generated with immunoSEQ multiplex PCR, while TCRdb's copy carries only in-frame clones and drops some. The sample holds roughly 1,500,000 clones, about 98.5% seen once. The sample consisted of naive CD4+ T cells sorted from blood. Regarding subset: CD45RA+ positively selected. All receptors come from a man aged 30-40 years in good health.

This clone has only one observation. The genes are TRBV4-3 and TRBJ2-7; no firm D call. In germline, CDR1 is LGHNA, CDR2 YSLEER. The CDR3 contains 13 residues. V was shortened by 4 bases and J by 2 bases, with 9 bases between the two germline ends. In DNA, the CDR3 is TGCGCCAGCAGCCTTAACCCGACCTACGAGCAGTACTTC. Encoded protein: CASSLNPTYEQYF.

This clone appeared a single time. The CDR3 sequence: CASSSDSYNEQFF. The CDR3 DNA reads TGTGCCAGCAGCTCTGACTCCTACAATGAGCAGTTCTTC. The V call is TRBV7-2, the J call TRBJ2-1; D unclear. Germline-derived CDR1 and CDR2 are SGHTA and FQGNSA. V lost 4 bases to trimming and J lost 0 bases, with 4 bases between them. The CDR3 has 13 residues.

The rearrangement links TRBV11-3 to TRBJ2-3; the D is unclear. V lost 1 base and J lost 2, with 13 bases in between. From germline, CDR1 is SGHNT and CDR2 YENEEA. CDR3 size: 16 residues. The CDR3 coding sequence is TGTGCCAGCAGCTTAGGTGGCCAGACCTCCACAGATACGCAGTATTTT. Translated: CASSLGGQTSTDTQYF.

This clone has a single count. This chain joins TRBV7-3 and TRBJ2-7, with D uncertain. There are 17 residues in the CDR3. Germline-derived CDR1 and CDR2 are SGHTA and FQGTGA. V lost 4 bases to trimming and J lost 4 bases, with 23 bases between them. For the CDR3, the DNA is TGTGCCAGCAGCTCAGGAGCGAGCTGGACGGGTAGGTACGAGCAGTACTTC. Translated, it gives CASSSGASWTGRYEQYF.

V usage is TRBV27 and J usage is TRBJ2-1; D is possibly TRBD1 (6 bases). Trimming cost V 5 bases and J 7 bases, with 21 bases left between them. Looked up from germline, CDR1 is MNHEY and CDR2 is SMNVEV (reference sequence). This CDR3 region has 16 residues. The DNA of the CDR3 is TGTGCCAGCAGTCCTATTCCGTTCGGGACATCGAATGAGCAGTTCTTC. The encoded protein is CASSPIPFGTSNEQFF.

The chain joins TRBV28 to TRBJ1-4; D might be TRBD1 (6 bases). This CDR3 has 14 residues. The germline V and J ends were trimmed by 2 bases and 5 bases, with 9 bases remaining between them. CDR1 is MDHEN and CDR2 is SYDVKM in the germline V gene. The CDR3 is CASSLPGVNEKLFF. CDR3 in DNA: TGTGCCAGCAGTTTACCAGGGGTGAATGAAAAACTGTTTTTT.

The J gene is TRBJ1-2, the V gene TRBV18; TRBD1 aligns across 10 bases. V lost 5 bases and J lost 4; bases outside the gene matches: 13. CDR3 size: 17 residues. The germline V gene encodes CDR1 KGHSH and CDR2 LQKENI. In DNA form, the CDR3 reads TGTGCCAGCTCAGCCACCGGGACAGGGGACGTTGGCTATGGCTACACCTTC. Translated, it gives CASSATGTGDVGYGYTF.

J is TRBJ1-5 and V is TRBV21-1; the table's D gene call, TRBD1, was not cross checked with the DNA. TRBV21-1 counts as a pseudogene. The CDR3 is 15 residues long. The CDR3 DNA follows: TGTGCCAGGTTTGGGGGGACAGGGACTTCTCAGCCCCAGCATTTT. Amino acid sequence: CARFGGTGTSQPQHF.

The rearrangement links TRBV19 to TRBJ1-5; D possibly corresponds to TRBD1 (5 bases). The ends were cut back, 4 bases at V and 5 bases at J, with 15 bases in the middle. This CDR3 contains 15 residues. Looked up from germline, CDR1 is LNHDA and CDR2 is SQIVND (reference sequence). CDR3 sequence reads: CASSRGREPHQPQHF. The CDR3 coding sequence is TGTGCCAGTAGTAGAGGCAGGGAGCCCCATCAGCCCCAGCATTTT.

V is TRBV10-1 and J is TRBJ2-1; a weak D match, TRBD1 (6 bases). Trimming shortened V by 8 bases and J by 7 bases, and 12 bases separated the two germline ends. The CDR3 length is 12 residues. Germline loops: CDR1 WNHNN, CDR2 SYGVQD (reference sequence). The CDR3: CASQQGSNEQFF. CDR3 DNA sequence: TGCGCCAGCCAACAGGGTTCGAATGAGCAGTTCTTC.

This clone showed up just once. The J gene is TRBJ2-5, the V gene TRBV15; D gene ambiguous. V lost 5 bases and J lost 2, with 6 bases in between. From germline, CDR1 is LNHNV and CDR2 YYDKDF (reference sequence). The CDR3 is 12 amino acids. CDR3 loop: CATSVGQETQYF. The CDR3, as DNA: TGTGCCACCAGCGTCGGGCAAGAGACCCAGTACTTC.

In DNA form, the CDR3 reads TGTGCCAGCAGTTTGGTTTCGGGAGTGGGCGGGGAGCTGTTTTTT. Translation: CASSLVSGVGGELFF. The V and J genes are TRBV28 and TRBJ2-2, with D maybe TRBD2 (6 bases). Between the trimmed V and J ends, which lost 3 bases and 7 bases, there was a span of 15 bases. This CDR3 region has 15 residues. CDR1 and CDR2 (germline): MDHEN, SYDVKM.

The chain uses TRBV5-4 and TRBJ2-1; 12 bases line up with TRBD2. V was pared by 4 bases and J by 8 bases, with 7 bases of the junction left unmatched. Germline-derived CDR1 and CDR2 are SGHNT and YYREEE (reference sequence). The CDR3 is made up of 15 amino acids. CDR3 region: CASSRRTSGAYEQFF. The CDR3 DNA reads as TGTGCCAGCAGCCGACGGACTAGCGGGGCCTATGAGCAGTTCTTC.

This rearrangement joins TRBV5-1 to TRBJ2-5, with 9 bases lining up with TRBD2. CDR3 size: 17 residues. CDR1 SGHRS and CDR2 YFSETQ come from the germline V gene. V was clipped by 0 bases and J by 1 base; unmatched bases: 7. The CDR3 DNA reads TGCGCCAGCAGCTTGGGGCTAGCGGGACTCCTCCAAGAGACCCAGTACTTC. This gives the protein CASSLGLAGLLQETQYF.

The gene calls are TRBV6-6 and TRBJ2-1, with D tentatively TRBD2 (5 bases). The germline V gene encodes CDR1 MNHNY and CDR2 SVGAGI (reference sequence). The V gene lost 7 bases and the J gene lost 6 bases, with 19 bases spanning the gap. CDR3 length: 15 amino acids. Here the CDR3 reads CASTLGSPLVNEQFF. The CDR3 DNA reads TGTGCCAGCACTCTTGGGAGCCCTCTCGTCAATGAGCAGTTCTTC.

As for this clone: Other DNA sequences of this sample code for an identical CDR3. This chain joins TRBV5-1 and TRBJ2-3, with D perhaps being TRBD1 or TRBD2 (5 bases each). Per the germline V gene, CDR1 is SGHRS and CDR2 is YFSETQ. Trimming took 0 bases from V and 5 from J, leaving 10 bases between them. The CDR3 has 14 amino acids. The CDR3 sequence: CASSLGGSGDTQYF. The CDR3, as DNA: TGCGCCAGCAGCTTGGGGGGGTCTGGAGATACGCAGTATTTT. Looking up the rest from reference TRBV5-1 and TRBJ2-3 gives the full variable domain: KAGVTQTPRYLIKTRGQQVTLSCSPISGHRSVSWYQQTPGQGLQFLFEYFSETQRNKGNFPGRFSGRQFSNSRSEMNVSTLELGDSALYLCASSLGGSGDTQYFGPGTRLTVL.

V and J are TRBV28 and TRBJ2-7; TRBD2 is a possible D gene (5 bases). The CDR3 spans 17 residues. Trimming removed 5 bases from V and 7 bases from J, with 27 bases in between. Germline lookup yields CDR1 MDHEN and CDR2 SYDVKM. The CDR3 region is CASSLNPRGLGLGEQYF. CDR3 coding DNA: TGTGCCAGCAGTCTCAACCCCCGGGGTCTGGGATTGGGAGAGCAGTACTTC.

The chain recombines TRBV7-9 with TRBJ2-3, with TRBD2 matching over 9 bases. The CDR3 has 18 amino acids. Trimming took 1 base from V and 6 from J; bases not matched to a gene: 14. From germline, CDR1 is SEHNR and CDR2 FQNEAQ (reference sequence). CDR3 protein: CASSLGRGGLAGPDTQYF. DNA of the CDR3: TGTGCCAGCAGCTTAGGTCGTGGCGGTCTAGCGGGACCTGATACGCAGTATTTT.

J is TRBJ1-2 and V is TRBV29-1; D gene ambiguous. Per the germline V gene, CDR1 is SQVTM and CDR2 is ANQGSEA. The germline V and J ends were trimmed by 7 bases and 6 bases, with 21 bases remaining between them. This CDR3 spans 14 amino acids. The CDR3 region is CSAGGSLGVNGYTF. Here the CDR3 DNA reads TGCAGCGCTGGAGGTTCTCTCGGAGTGAATGGCTACACCTTC.

The chain couples TRBV2 to TRBJ2-3, with unresolved D. Trimming stripped 6 bases from V and 2 bases from J, with 6 bases between. The germline gives CDR1 SNHLY, CDR2 FYNNEI. The CDR3 is 12 amino acids. This chain's CDR3 is CASRGPTDTQYF. CDR3 bases: TGTGCCAGCAGAGGACCCACAGATACGCAGTATTTT. The variable domain in full, with the rest retrieved from reference TRBV2 and TRBJ2-3, is EPEVTQTPSHQVTQMGQEVILRCVPISNHLYFYWYRQILGQKVEFLVSFYNNEISEKSEIFDDQFSVERPDGSNFTLKIRSTKLEDSAMYFCASRGPTDTQYFGPGTRLTVL.

The chain uses TRBV4-3 and TRBJ2-1; no reliable D call. Germline V gene sequence: CDR1 LGHNA, CDR2 YSLEER. The V end lost 4 bases, the J end lost 3 bases, and 16 bases lay between the germline ends. The CDR3 runs 16 residues. CDR3 in amino acids: CASSPIGGVGYNEQFF. Written as DNA, the CDR3 is TGCGCCAGCAGCCCTATCGGTGGGGTGGGCTACAATGAGCAGTTCTTC.

The chain uses TRBV29-1 and TRBJ2-7, with 10 bases identical to TRBD1. Germline CDR1 and CDR2: SQVTM and ANQGSEA. V was clipped by 4 bases and J by 5 bases; unmatched bases: 17. This CDR3 is built from 17 residues. Written as DNA, the CDR3 is TGCAGCGTTGTGTCCCCCTTGGGGACAGGGGTCCCCCACGAGCAGTACTTC. Translating it yields CSVVSPLGTGVPHEQYF.

The chain employs TRBV5-4 and TRBJ2-1; D might be TRBD1 (5 bases). The CDR3 has 17 residues. The V end was cut by 4 bases, the J end by 1 base, with 18 bases between. The V gene's germline CDR1 is SGHNT and CDR2 YYREEE (reference sequence). The CDR3 spells CASSRARVGVSYNEQFF. In DNA form, the CDR3 reads TGTGCCAGCAGCAGAGCTCGGGTAGGGGTGTCCTACAATGAGCAGTTCTTC.

The chain combines TRBV27 with TRBJ1-2; D is ambiguous. The CDR3 runs 13 residues. Germline-derived CDR1 and CDR2 are MNHEY and SMNVEV (reference sequence). Between the trimmed V and J ends, which lost 6 bases and 8 bases, there was a span of 16 bases. For the CDR3, the DNA is TGTGCCAGCAGGAAAATTGAGGTGGAAGGCTACACCTTC. The encoded protein is CASRKIEVEGYTF.